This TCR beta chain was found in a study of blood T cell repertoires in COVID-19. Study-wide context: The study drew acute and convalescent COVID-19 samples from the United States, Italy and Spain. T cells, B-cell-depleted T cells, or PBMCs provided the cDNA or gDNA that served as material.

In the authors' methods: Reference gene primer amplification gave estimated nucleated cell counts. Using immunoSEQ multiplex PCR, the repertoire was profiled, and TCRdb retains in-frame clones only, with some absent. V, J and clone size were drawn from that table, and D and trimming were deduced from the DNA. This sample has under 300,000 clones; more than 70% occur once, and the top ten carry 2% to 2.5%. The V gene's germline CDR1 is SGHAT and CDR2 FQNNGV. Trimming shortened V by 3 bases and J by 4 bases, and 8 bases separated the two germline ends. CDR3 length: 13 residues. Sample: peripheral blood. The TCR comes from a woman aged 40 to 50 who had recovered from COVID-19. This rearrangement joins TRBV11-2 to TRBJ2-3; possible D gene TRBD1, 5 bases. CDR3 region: CASSFRQPDTQYF. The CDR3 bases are TGTGCCAGCAGCTTCAGACAGCCAGATACGCAGTATTTT. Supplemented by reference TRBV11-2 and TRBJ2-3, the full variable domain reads EAGVAQSPRYKIIEKRQSVAFWCNPISGHATLYWYQQILGQGPKLLIQFQNNGVVDDSQLPKDRFSAERLKGVDSTLKIQPAKLEDSAVYLCASSFRQPDTQYFGPGTRLTVL.